The 5 T cell receptor beta chains reported below all come from one sample, sequenced in a study of CXCR3-negative and CXCR3-positive naive CD8 T cells. The TRB cDNA libraries were prepared by 5' RACE with UMI labels. After re-calling the 5' RACE reads, TCRdb lists one entry per CDR3 protein, DNA absent. The sample has 45,000 to 55,000 distinct CDR3 sequences, and its top ten clones hold about 15%. The sample comprised memory CD8+ T cells from blood. The receptor source for this set is a human donor in good health. Some clones in this sample may be carry-over from other donors' samples.

The V call is TRBV6-5, the J call TRBJ2-4; TCRdb's D call, TRBD1, is unchecked because there is no DNA. Germline V CDR1 and CDR2: MNHEY, SVGAGI. This CDR3 is 15 amino acids long. CDR3: CASSYSSGGKNIQYF.

The V gene is TRBV6-5, the J gene TRBJ2-2; the D gene TCRdb calls, TRBD1, cannot be checked with no DNA. The CDR3 length is 15 residues. The germline CDR1 and CDR2 sequences are MNHEY and SVGAGI. CDR3 in amino acids: CASSYLTGLGGELFF.

The chain employs TRBV2 and TRBJ1-2; TCRdb's D gene call, TRBD1, goes unchecked for lack of DNA. Germline CDR1 is SNHLY and CDR2 is FYNNEI. The CDR3 loop spans 18 amino acids. This CDR3 is CASSPSPRDIQPNYGYTF.

The V call is TRBV6-2 or TRBV6-3, the J call TRBJ2-2; there is no DNA to check the TCRdb D call of TRBD2. The germline V gene encodes CDR1 MNHEY and CDR2 SVGEGT. The CDR3 runs 18 residues. CDR3 protein: CASSYPGLAGANTGELFF.

CDR3 region: CASSQKLRGAYEQYF. The chain links TRBV3-1 to TRBJ2-7; TCRdb's assignment of TRBD1 cannot be checked, as there is no DNA. The V gene's germline CDR1 is LGHDT and CDR2 YNNKEL (reference sequence). The CDR3 totals 15 residues.